One and the same sample provided the 29 T cell receptor beta chains below, sequenced in a study of blood T cells in healthy people across ages. Then a second PCR, running roughly 6 to 11 cycles, was carried out with a sample-barcoded 5' primer and a J-beta primer mix. TCRdb re-analysed the 5' RACE reads in MiXCR, keeping a single row per CDR3 protein. The sample shows roughly 1,700,000 distinct CDR3 sequences, about 28% of them seen only once. Sequencing input: blood. The receptors shown here come from a woman aged 25 to 45 in good health.

The chain combines TRBV20-1 with TRBJ2-1; 13 nucleotides align to TRBD2. The CDR3 is made up of 14 amino acids. Trimming removed 4 bases from V and 8 bases from J; junction bases left unmatched: 5. Germline-derived CDR1 and CDR2 are DFQATT and SNEGSKA (reference sequence). The CDR3 bases are TGCAGTGCTACGACTAGCGGGAGGATTTATGAGCAGTTCTTC. Its protein product is CSATTSGRIYEQFF.

This chain links TRBV10-3 with TRBJ1-2; 9 nucleotides match TRBD1. Unmatched junction bases numbered 4, after V lost 2 bases and J lost 6 bases. This CDR3 comprises 14 residues. Per germline, CDR1 ENHRY and CDR2 SYGVKD. CDR3 in amino acids: CAISEIQGADGYTF. The CDR3 DNA reads TGTGCCATCAGTGAGATACAGGGGGCGGATGGCTACACCTTC.

This rearrangement joins TRBV28 to TRBJ2-7, with a tentative D call TRBD2 (5 bases). The CDR3 is 12 amino acids. Looked up from germline, CDR1 is MDHEN and CDR2 is SYDVKM. V was shortened by 8 bases and J by 3 bases, with 11 bases between the two germline ends. The CDR3 protein is CASGSGIYEQYF. CDR3 in DNA: TGTGCCAGCGGTTCGGGGATCTACGAGCAGTACTTC. The complete variable domain, with remaining parts taken from reference TRBV28 and TRBJ2-7, reads DVKVTQSSRYLVKRTGEKVFLECVQDMDHENMFWYRQDPGLGLRLIYFSYDVKMKEKGDIPEGYSVSREKKERFSLILESASTNQTSMYLCASGSGIYEQYFGPGTRLTVT.

This clonotype occurred a few times. The rearrangement uses TRBV19 and TRBJ1-1; 7 bases match TRBD1. The length of the CDR3 is 15 residues. CDR1 and CDR2 (germline): LNHDA, SQIVND (reference sequence). The V segment lost 2 bases and the J segment 1 base; nucleotides outside the gene matches: 4. The CDR3 DNA reads TGTGCCAGTAGTATATCGAACAGGGGGAACACTGAAGCTTTCTTT. It codes for CASSISNRGNTEAFF.

The chain uses TRBV5-1 and TRBJ2-5; TRBD2 might be the D (6 bases). The germline gives CDR1 SGHRS, CDR2 YFSETQ. V was clipped by 2 bases and J by 2 bases, with 13 bases between them. The CDR3 runs 15 residues. The CDR3 loop is CASSFTGTSQETQYF. CDR3 DNA: TGCGCCAGCAGCTTTACCGGGACTTCTCAAGAGACCCAGTACTTC.

The chain joins TRBV20-1 to TRBJ2-1; 7 nucleotides line up with TRBD2. Germline assignment: CDR1 DFQATT and CDR2 SNEGSKA (reference sequence). The CDR3 runs 14 residues. The V and J ends lost 3 bases and 4 bases, in that order; junction bases with no gene match: 6. The CDR3 sequence is CSARPGGSYNEQFF. The CDR3 region has the DNA TGCAGTGCTAGGCCCGGGGGGTCATACAATGAGCAGTTCTTC.

V is TRBV20-1 and J is TRBJ1-5; D gene unclear. Germline V gene data show CDR1 as DFQATT and CDR2 as SNEGSKA (reference sequence). The V gene lost 3 bases and the J gene lost 7 bases, with 16 bases spanning the gap. This CDR3 is 14 amino acids long. CDR3 loop: CSARTQNVKQPQHF. Here the CDR3 DNA reads TGCAGTGCTAGGACACAGAACGTCAAGCAGCCCCAGCATTTT.

This clonotype was seen at least ten times. The rearrangement joins TRBV20-1 to TRBJ1-2; perhaps TRBD1 as D (6 bases). Germline lookup yields CDR1 DFQATT and CDR2 SNEGSKA (reference sequence). The CDR3 length is 14 residues. Trimming shortened V by 5 bases and J by 1 base, and 14 bases separated the two germline ends. The CDR3: CSAPGGQINYGYTF. The CDR3 nucleotides are TGCAGTGCTCCGGGGGGACAAATTAACTATGGCTACACCTTC.

The chain couples TRBV30 to TRBJ2-1; no firm D call. CDR3 length: 14 amino acids. The V gene's germline CDR1 is GTSNPN and CDR2 SVGIG (reference sequence). V was shortened by 1 base and J by 0 bases, with 7 bases between the two germline ends. The CDR3 sequence is CAWSGGFSYNEQFF. The CDR3 nucleotides read TGTGCCTGGAGTGGGGGATTCTCCTACAATGAGCAGTTCTTC. Combining the CDR3 with reference TRBV30 and TRBJ2-1 gives the whole variable domain SQTIHQWPATLVQPVGSPLSLECTVEGTSNPNLYWYRQAAGRGLQLLFYSVGIGQISSEVPQNLSASRPQDRQFILSSKKLLLSDSGFYLCAWSGGFSYNEQFFGPGTRLTVL.

This clonotype was observed a few times. V is TRBV7-2 and J is TRBJ1-1; D ambiguous. Germline CDR1 and CDR2: SGHTA and FQGNSA. Trimming stripped 1 base from V and 11 bases from J, with 5 bases between. The CDR3 spans 10 residues. CDR3 in amino acids: CASSLERAFF. CDR3 coding DNA: TGTGCCAGCAGCTTAGAGCGGGCTTTCTTT.

Points on this clonotype: A much bigger clone sits one base away, suggesting this may be a read error. V and J are TRBV6-2 or TRBV6-3 and TRBJ2-7, with a possible D match to TRBD2 (5 bases). Germline V gives CDR1 MNHEY, CDR2 SVGEGT. The CDR3 runs to 14 residues. V was pared by 5 bases and J by 5 bases, with 16 bases between. The DNA for the CDR3 is TGTGCCAGCAGTGCGAGGGTGCACAACGACGAGCAGTACTTC. Protein: CASSARVHNDEQYF.

This clonotype was seen a handful of times. V usage is TRBV19 and J usage is TRBJ2-1; no firm D call. V lost 3 bases to trimming and J lost 5 bases, with 8 bases between them. The germline gives CDR1 LNHDA, CDR2 SQIVND (reference sequence). The CDR3 loop spans 13 amino acids. The CDR3 reads CASSISRDNEQFF. DNA for the CDR3: TGTGCCAGTAGTATTAGTAGGGACAATGAGCAGTTCTTC.

The chain combines TRBV7-2 with TRBJ1-2; maybe TRBD1 (5 bases). The germline V gene encodes CDR1 SGHTA and CDR2 FQGNSA. CDR3 size: 13 residues. Between the trimmed V and J ends, which lost 5 bases and 8 bases, there was a span of 15 bases. This CDR3 is CASSRQGTIGYTF. In nucleotides, the CDR3 is TGTGCCAGCAGCCGTCAGGGAACTATAGGCTACACCTTC. Supplemented by reference TRBV7-2 and TRBJ1-2, the full variable domain reads GAGVSQSPSNKVTEKGKDVELRCDPISGHTALYWYRQSLGQGLEFLIYFQGNSAPDKSGLPSDRFSAERTGGSVSTLTIQRTQQEDSAVYLCASSRQGTIGYTFGSGTRLTVV.

This sequence joins TRBV6-6 and TRBJ2-6; 7 bases map to TRBD1. This CDR3 comprises 16 residues. The ends lost 7 bases at V and 0 bases at J; junction bases unmatched: 6. Germline lookup yields CDR1 MNHNY and CDR2 SVGAGI (reference sequence). CDR3 protein: CASTIDRASGANVLTF. Here the CDR3 DNA reads TGTGCCAGCACTATTGACAGGGCCTCTGGGGCCAACGTCCTGACTTTC.

This CDR3 is CASSLATAGSEAFF. The CDR3 DNA is TGTGCCAGCAGCTTAGCGACGGCAGGGTCTGAAGCTTTCTTT. The gene calls are TRBV7-8 and TRBJ1-1; weak D call: TRBD1 (5 bases). CDR1 is SGHVS and CDR2 is FQNEAQ in the germline V gene. This CDR3 has 14 residues. V was shortened by 0 bases and J by 6 bases, with 11 bases between the two germline ends.

The table lists this clonotype with many counts. The chain employs TRBV6-1 and TRBJ2-5; TRBD2 aligns across 9 bases. Germline CDR1 and CDR2: MNHNS and SASEGT. Losses at the gene ends were 4 bases for V and 1 base for J; bases not matched to a gene: 4. The CDR3 totals 15 residues. The CDR3 DNA reads TGTGCCAGCAGTGTAGCGGGGGTCTCCCAAGAGACCCAGTACTTC. This gives the protein CASSVAGVSQETQYF.

This clonotype has a handful of counts. V usage is TRBV24-1 and J usage is TRBJ1-2; D is perhaps TRBD1 (6 bases). The CDR3 runs 15 residues. V was clipped by 5 bases and J by 4 bases, with 16 bases between them. The germline gives CDR1 KGHDR, CDR2 SFDVKD. CDR3 DNA sequence: TGTGCCACCAGTGGGGTTGTTCGAGGGGGCTATGGCTACACCTTC. Its protein product is CATSGVVRGGYGYTF.

This clonotype was found a few times. The chain recombines TRBV12-3 or TRBV12-4 with TRBJ2-1, with TRBD2 matching over 9 bases. This CDR3 is 13 amino acids long. The ends lost 8 bases at V and 5 bases at J; junction bases unmatched: 4. CDR3 in amino acids: CASEAGGNNEQFF. DNA of the CDR3: TGTGCCAGCGAGGCGGGAGGGAACAATGAGCAGTTCTTC.

The chain has TRBV5-1 and TRBJ1-2; 7 bases match TRBD1. Germline V gene sequence: CDR1 SGHRS, CDR2 YFSETQ. The length of the CDR3 is 16 residues. V lost 4 bases to trimming and J lost 0 bases; unmatched junction nucleotides: 9. DNA for the CDR3: TGCGCCAGCAGCAACCCCGGGACAGATGCTAACTATGGCTACACCTTC. The encoded protein is CASSNPGTDANYGYTF.

The chain joins TRBV18 to TRBJ1-2; 7 positions match TRBD1. Germline V gene data show CDR1 as KGHSH and CDR2 as LQKENI. The CDR3 consists of 16 residues. Trimming took 5 bases from V and 1 from J; bases not matched to a gene: 10. The CDR3 region is CASSAGTDRLNYGYTF. The CDR3 region has the DNA TGTGCCAGCTCAGCGGGGACAGATCGTCTTAACTATGGCTACACCTTC.

The chain is built from TRBV9 and TRBJ2-5; TRBD1 agrees at 8 bases. Germline-derived CDR1 and CDR2 are SGDLS and YYNGEE. The V segment lost 6 bases and the J segment 5 bases; nucleotides outside the gene matches: 12. The CDR3 totals 15 residues. The CDR3 reads CASTPGVQGAETQYF. The DNA for the CDR3 is TGTGCCAGCACCCCGGGGGTCCAGGGGGCCGAGACCCAGTACTTC.

The sample holds many counts of this clonotype. The chain has TRBV4-3 and TRBJ2-3; 10 bases line up with TRBD2. This CDR3 has 16 residues. Germline V gene lookup returns CDR1 LGHNA and CDR2 YSLEER. After removal of 0 bases from V and 0 bases from J, the junction contained 0 bases not matched to a gene. The CDR3 loop reads CASSQEAGGSTDTQYF. The CDR3 bases are TGCGCCAGCAGCCAAGAAGCGGGGGGGAGCACAGATACGCAGTATTTT.

This clonotype was counted only a few times. In DNA, the CDR3 is TGTGCCATCAGTGTAGGGACGGATTGGTATGGCTACACCTTC. It is translated as CAISVGTDWYGYTF. The V and J genes are TRBV10-3 and TRBJ1-2; weak D call: TRBD1 (5 bases). Trimming left V 4 bases short and J 5 bases short, with 14 bases between. Germline CDR1 ENHRY, CDR2 SYGVKD. CDR3 length equals 14 residues.

This clonotype has a count of ten or more. The rearrangement uses TRBV7-2 and TRBJ2-3, with D perhaps assigned TRBD1 or TRBD2 (5 bases each). Between the trimmed V and J ends, which lost 1 base and 8 bases, there was a span of 16 bases. There are 15 residues in the CDR3. From germline, CDR1 is SGHTA and CDR2 FQGNSA. The chain's CDR3 is CASSLDSVLGGTQYF. In DNA form, the CDR3 reads TGTGCCAGCAGCTTAGACTCCGTTCTTGGGGGTACGCAGTATTTT.

The chain recombines TRBV5-6 with TRBJ1-1; 9 bases align to TRBD1. The CDR3 runs 14 residues. Germline CDR1 SGHDT, CDR2 YYEEEE. V lost 5 bases to trimming and J lost 3 bases; unmatched junction nucleotides: 5. CDR3: CASRKGQGDTEAFF. Written as DNA, the CDR3 is TGTGCCAGCAGAAAGGGACAGGGCGACACTGAAGCTTTCTTT.

The V and J genes are TRBV7-2 and TRBJ2-3; D perhaps matches TRBD2 (6 bases). Germline CDR1 and CDR2: SGHTA and FQGNSA. V dropped 5 bases and J dropped 4 bases, with 19 bases sitting between them. CDR3 length equals 16 residues. The CDR3 spells CASSPRGSGVADTQYF. DNA for the CDR3: TGTGCCAGCAGCCCCCGGGGGAGTGGCGTCGCAGATACGCAGTATTTT. Complete variable domain (other parts from reference TRBV7-2 and TRBJ2-3): GAGVSQSPSNKVTEKGKDVELRCDPISGHTALYWYRQSLGQGLEFLIYFQGNSAPDKSGLPSDRFSAERTGGSVSTLTIQRTQQEDSAVYLCASSPRGSGVADTQYFGPGTRLTVL.

This clonotype has just a few counts. The chain combines TRBV3-1 with TRBJ2-1, with D possibly matching TRBD1 (6 bases). V lost 4 bases, J lost 9 bases, and 13 bases lay in between. CDR3 length equals 13 residues. Germline values: CDR1 LGHDT, CDR2 YNNKEL (reference sequence). CDR3 protein: CASSLQRDTEQFF. The DNA of the CDR3 is TGTGCCAGCAGCCTGCAAAGGGACACTGAGCAGTTCTTC.

The V call is TRBV4-1, the J call TRBJ2-2; 9 bases fit TRBD2. V shed 7 bases and J 3 bases; nucleotides not matched to a gene: 12. Germline CDR1 MGHRA, CDR2 YSYEKL. CDR3 size: 17 residues. For the CDR3, the DNA is TGCGCCAGCACCCTGTTCGTCCAGCGGGGGGACACCGGGGAGCTGTTTTTT. This translates into CASTLFVQRGDTGELFF.

The chain uses TRBV20-1 and TRBJ2-4; weak D call: TRBD1 (6 bases). V dropped 6 bases and J dropped 8 bases, with 14 bases sitting between them. This CDR3 spans 12 amino acids. Germline V gives CDR1 DFQATT, CDR2 SNEGSKA (reference sequence). Written as DNA, the CDR3 is TGCAGTGCCACCGGGACAATGGACATTCAGTACTTC. This gives the protein CSATGTMDIQYF.